These 17 T cell receptor beta chains were all obtained from the same sample, sequenced in a study of early T cells in non-severe SARS-CoV-2 infection. TCRdb analysed the 5' RACE reads with MiXCR anew, one entry per CDR3 protein. The data show roughly 69,000 distinct CDR3 sequences, roughly 10% seen once. Sequenced input: whole blood. The source is an adult who was a healthcare worker with PCR-confirmed SARS-CoV-2 infection or an uninfected control (not recorded which).

The table lists this clonotype with a few counts. This chain uses TRBV29-1 with TRBJ1-3; no clear D. Germline CDR1 SQVTM, CDR2 ANQGSEA. The CDR3 covers 11 residues. The ends were cut back, 0 bases at V and 8 bases at J, with 5 bases in the middle. This CDR3 reads CSVEDLDTIYF. In nucleotides, the CDR3 is TGCAGCGTTGAAGATCTGGACACCATATATTTT.

The chain recombines TRBV7-9 with TRBJ2-2; D tentatively reads TRBD1 or TRBD2 (5 bases each). This CDR3 has 17 amino acids. Trimming shortened V by 2 bases and J by 8 bases, and 21 bases separated the two germline ends. Germline V CDR1 and CDR2: SEHNR, FQNEAQ (reference sequence). In DNA form, the CDR3 reads TGTGCCAGCAGCTTATTTCGAGGGCAGGGCACCTCTGGGGAGCTGTTTTTT. Its translation is CASSLFRGQGTSGELFF.

At least ten counts were recorded for this clonotype. As DNA, the CDR3 is TGCAGTGCTAGAGATCTCGGGCCTAATGAAAAACTGTTTTTT. This gives the protein CSARDLGPNEKLFF. J is TRBJ1-4 and V is TRBV20-1; D gene uncertain. The germline V gene has CDR1 DFQATT and CDR2 SNEGSKA (reference sequence). Trimming took 0 bases from V and 3 from J, leaving 8 bases between them. CDR3 length equals 14 residues.

This clonotype has only a few counts. The genes are TRBV20-1 and TRBJ1-5; no reliable D call. This CDR3 is 12 amino acids long. CDR1 is DFQATT and CDR2 is SNEGSKA in the germline V gene (reference sequence). Trimming left V 5 bases short and J 4 bases short, with 9 bases between. CDR3 amino acids: CSALAGNQPQHF. In DNA form, the CDR3 reads TGCAGTGCTTTGGCTGGGAATCAGCCCCAGCATTTT.

This clonotype has at least ten counts. The chain couples TRBV10-2 to TRBJ2-7, with TRBD2 matching over 10 bases. V was clipped by 8 bases and J by 5 bases; unmatched bases: 9. CDR3 length: 14 amino acids. Per the germline V gene, CDR1 is WSHSY and CDR2 is SAAADI. The CDR3: CASSETGLADEQYF. In DNA form, the CDR3 reads TGCGCCAGCTCGGAAACTGGACTAGCGGACGAGCAGTACTTC.

The CDR3 coding sequence is TGTGCCACCAGTGACCAAGTCCTAGATACGCAGTATTTT. Its protein is CATSDQVLDTQYF. The chain carries TRBV24-1 and TRBJ2-3, with D hard to call. Germline values: CDR1 KGHDR, CDR2 SFDVKD. V gave up 4 bases and J gave up 5 bases, with 9 bases separating them. The CDR3 sequence is 13 residues long.

This clonotype was recorded many times. The chain joins TRBV19 to TRBJ1-2; D may be TRBD1 (5 bases). The CDR3 totals 15 residues. CDR1 and CDR2 from the germline V gene are LNHDA and SQIVND (reference sequence). V lost 2 bases, J lost 6 bases, and 16 bases lay in between. CDR3 amino acids: CASSITFRRDDGYTF. The DNA of the CDR3 is TGTGCCAGTAGTATAACCTTTAGGCGGGACGATGGCTACACCTTC.

This clonotype has a count of ten or more. CDR3 nucleotide sequence: TGCAGTGCTAGGGTAGCGGGGCAAGAGACCCAGTACTTC. Encoded protein: CSARVAGQETQYF. The J gene is TRBJ2-5, the V gene TRBV20-1, with TRBD2 matching 8 bases. J was trimmed by 2 bases and V by 3 bases; bases with no gene match: 2. CDR1 and CDR2 from the germline V gene are DFQATT and SNEGSKA (reference sequence). The CDR3 contains 13 residues.

The table lists this clonotype with a few counts. V usage is TRBV5-1 and J usage is TRBJ2-3; D possibly matches TRBD1 or TRBD2 (5 bases each). Per germline, CDR1 SGHRS and CDR2 YFSETQ. The CDR3 runs 15 residues. V lost 1 base to trimming and J lost 1 base, with 10 bases between them. DNA for the CDR3: TGCGCCAGCAGCTTGTGGCAGGGAGGCACAGATACGCAGTATTTT. Translated, it gives CASSLWQGGTDTQYF.

This clonotype was seen ten or more times. In DNA form, the CDR3 reads TGCAGCGTTGAAGATCTCGGAAGGGGGTTCCAAGAGACCCAGTACTTC. Translated: CSVEDLGRGFQETQYF. V gene TRBV29-1 combines with J gene TRBJ2-5; possible D gene TRBD1, 6 bases. With 0 bases removed from V and 1 base from J, the gap between germline ends came to 15 bases. The CDR3 consists of 16 residues. The germline gives CDR1 SQVTM, CDR2 ANQGSEA.

In its sample, this clonotype was seen many times. CDR3 region: CASSQDPRRWEGLYEQYF. In nucleotides, the CDR3 is TGTGCCAGCAGCCAAGACCCCCGGAGGTGGGAGGGCCTCTACGAGCAGTACTTC. The chain links TRBV3-1 to TRBJ2-7; 7 bases align to TRBD2. Germline CDR1 and CDR2: LGHDT and YNNKEL (reference sequence). V gave up 0 bases and J gave up 3 bases; unmatched junction bases: 14. This CDR3 is built from 18 residues.

At least ten counts were recorded for this clonotype. The genes are TRBV10-3 and TRBJ2-5; D possibly corresponds to TRBD1 (5 bases). CDR3 length: 13 amino acids. V was trimmed by 4 bases and J by 1 base, leaving 7 bases between them. Germline values: CDR1 ENHRY, CDR2 SYGVKD. CDR3 sequence (DNA): TGTGCCATCAGTGGACAGACCCAAGAGACCCAGTACTTC. Its translation: CAISGQTQETQYF.

Ten or more counts support this clonotype. The chain uses TRBV2 and TRBJ1-1; tentative D call: TRBD1 (5 bases). Germline values: CDR1 SNHLY, CDR2 FYNNEI. The CDR3 is 16 amino acids. V was shortened by 2 bases and J by 11 bases, with 24 bases between the two germline ends. CDR3 DNA sequence: TGTGCCAGCAGTGAATGGCAGGGTAGTGGAGCTGGGGAGGCTTTCTTT. It is translated as CASSEWQGSGAGEAFF.

This clonotype came up a few times. The V call is TRBV20-1, the J call TRBJ2-3, with TRBD2 matching over 15 bases. Looked up from germline, CDR1 is DFQATT and CDR2 is SNEGSKA (reference sequence). Unmatched junction bases numbered 7, after V lost 5 bases and J lost 4 bases. The CDR3 has 16 amino acids. The CDR3 bases are TGCAGTGCTTCTCCGGGACTAGCGGGAGGTGCAGATACGCAGTATTTT. This codes for CSASPGLAGGADTQYF.

Points on this clonotype: Given the absence of the conserved phenylalanine or tryptophan at the CDR3 end, a read error is likely. The limits of the CDR3 on the DNA are not certain, so only TCRdb's listed CDR3 is given. The chain uses TRBV10-3 and TRBJ2-1; TRBD2, the table's D call, was not compared with the DNA. Germline V gene data show CDR1 as ENHRY and CDR2 as SYGVKD. From its first to its last residue, the CDR3 has 13 amino acids. This chain's CDR3 is CAIRLGGNNEQFH.

V is TRBV6-1 and J is TRBJ2-7; no clear D. CDR1 and CDR2 from the germline V gene are MNHNS and SASEGT. CDR3 size: 14 residues. Trimming cost V 2 bases and J 0 bases, with 8 bases left between them. The CDR3 DNA sequence: TGTGCCAGCAGTGAACAACCTACCTCCTACGAGCAGTACTTC. Encoded protein: CASSEQPTSYEQYF.

This clonotype was observed at least ten times. The chain uses TRBV3-1 and TRBJ2-7; D gene ambiguous. The length of the CDR3 is 16 residues. The germline V gene has CDR1 LGHDT and CDR2 YNNKEL (reference sequence). V was pared by 4 bases and J by 0 bases, with 16 bases between. CDR3: CASSPNPARISYEQYF. The CDR3 nucleotides read TGTGCCAGCAGCCCTAACCCAGCGAGAATCTCCTACGAGCAGTACTTC.